This T cell receptor (beta chain) derives from a study of blood T cell repertoires in COVID-19. On the study more broadly: PBMCs, B-cell-depleted T cells, or T cells were the source of the cDNA or gDNA that made up the material.

Authors' methods: Quantification of nucleated cells was approximated via reference gene primer amplification. Sequenced by immunoSEQ multiplex PCR; TCRdb stores in-frame clones only, minus some. V, J and clone size are taken as reported in that table, and D and trimming were inferred from the DNA itself. The sample records some 390,000 clones, approximately 86% being singletons. The CDR3 consists of 23 residues. The chain uses TRBV21-1 and TRBJ2-2; the table's D call, TRBD2, was not checked against the DNA. TRBV21-1 is labeled a pseudogene. This receptor was obtained from a human donor in a cohort sampled during active COVID-19. The material sequenced was peripheral blood. CDR3 loop: CASSKALLDFRGGPEFNTGELFF. In DNA, the CDR3 is TGTGCCAGCAGCAAAGCGCTTTTGGACTTCCGGGGGGGCCCTGAGTTTAACACCGGGGAGCTGTTTTTT.